These T cell receptor beta chains were read from a single sample in a study of glioma-infiltrating T cells after dendritic cell vaccination. The data were produced by immunoSEQ multiplex PCR, yet TCRdb's version contains in-frame clones alone and is incomplete. Of about 38,000 clones listed, 70% to 85% are singletons. Here the sequenced sample was blood, taken before dendritic cell vaccination. These receptors were taken from a human donor with glioblastoma. Both conserved end residues are part of each CDR3. Each record gives: J gene, D gene, V gene, clone size, CDR3 protein, CDR3 DNA. A D gene is named only where the DNA matches it firmly. A clone size is listed for some rows: how often the clone was seen (once, few, many), or a class if it is expanded.

J gene: TRBJ2-7; D gene: .; V gene: TRBV7-2; clone size: .; CDR3 protein: CASSLGLSSYEQYF; CDR3 DNA: TGTGCCAGCAGCTTAGGCCTCAGCTCCTACGAGCAGTACTTC
J gene: TRBJ1-5; D gene: TRBD1; V gene: TRBV11-2; clone size: .; CDR3 protein: CASSRGGTGSQPQHF; CDR3 DNA: TGTGCCAGCAGCCGAGGTGGGACAGGGAGTCAGCCCCAGCATTTT
J gene: TRBJ1-6; D gene: .; V gene: TRBV5-4; clone size: .; CDR3 protein: CASSPTGYNSPLHF; CDR3 DNA: TGTGCCAGCAGCCCGACAGGTTATAATTCACCCCTCCACTTT
J gene: TRBJ2-5; D gene: .; V gene: TRBV4-3; clone size: .; CDR3 protein: CASSQEPRVATQYF; CDR3 DNA: TGCGCCAGCAGCCAAGAACCGAGGGTGGCGACCCAGTACTTC
J gene: TRBJ1-2; D gene: TRBD1; V gene: TRBV4-3; clone size: large; CDR3 protein: CASSQSRGLCDYTF; CDR3 DNA: TGCGCCAGCAGCCAGTCAAGGGGGCTCTGCGACTACACCTTC
J gene: TRBJ2-3; D gene: TRBD2; V gene: TRBV7-6; clone size: few; CDR3 protein: CASSLVGGRSTDTQYF; CDR3 DNA: TGTGCCAGCAGCTTAGTAGGCGGGAGGAGCACAGATACGCAGTATTTT
J gene: TRBJ2-2; D gene: .; V gene: TRBV11-1; clone size: .; CDR3 protein: CASSLGQNTGELFF; CDR3 DNA: TGTGCCAGCAGCTTAGGACAGAACACCGGGGAGCTGTTTTTT
J gene: TRBJ1-4; D gene: .; V gene: TRBV14; clone size: few; CDR3 protein: CASSQGYNEKLFF; CDR3 DNA: TGTGCCAGCAGCCAAGGTTATAATGAAAAACTGTTTTTT
J gene: TRBJ1-5; D gene: .; V gene: TRBV29-1; clone size: .; CDR3 protein: CSVVIRGDGTDTQHF; CDR3 DNA: TGCAGCGTTGTCATCCGGGGGGACGGCACAGATACGCAGCATTTT
J gene: TRBJ2-2; D gene: .; V gene: TRBV6-5; clone size: .; CDR3 protein: CASSKGRGTGELFF; CDR3 DNA: TGTGCCAGCAGTAAAGGTCGGGGGACCGGGGAGCTGTTTTTT
J gene: TRBJ1-1; D gene: .; V gene: TRBV9; clone size: .; CDR3 protein: CASSVGTERLRTEAFF; CDR3 DNA: TGTGCCAGCAGCGTAGGGACGGAGCGGTTGAGAACTGAAGCTTTCTTT
J gene: TRBJ1-1; D gene: TRBD1; V gene: TRBV6-1; clone size: .; CDR3 protein: CASSGDSGGAFF; CDR3 DNA: TGTGCCAGCAGTGGAGACTCAGGGGGAGCTTTCTTT
J gene: TRBJ1-1; D gene: .; V gene: TRBV4-1; clone size: .; CDR3 protein: CASRGPLRDTEAFF; CDR3 DNA: TGCGCCAGCAGGGGGCCTCTAAGGGACACTGAAGCTTTCTTT
J gene: TRBJ2-5; D gene: .; V gene: TRBV9; clone size: once; CDR3 protein: CASSDDRAGETQYF; CDR3 DNA: TGTGCCAGCAGCGACGACAGGGCGGGGGAGACCCAGTACTTC
J gene: TRBJ1-2; D gene: TRBD1; V gene: TRBV19; clone size: .; CDR3 protein: CASSIQLGTANYGYTF; CDR3 DNA: TGTGCCAGTAGTATACAATTGGGGACAGCAAACTATGGCTACACCTTC
J gene: TRBJ2-7; D gene: .; V gene: TRBV27; clone size: .; CDR3 protein: CASFGRRYEQYF; CDR3 DNA: TGTGCCAGTTTCGGTCGTCGCTACGAGCAGTACTTC
J gene: TRBJ1-1; D gene: TRBD1; V gene: TRBV28; clone size: .; CDR3 protein: CASRVDRAFVAFF; CDR3 DNA: TGTGCCAGCAGGGTGGACAGGGCCTTCGTAGCTTTCTTT
J gene: TRBJ2-2; D gene: .; V gene: TRBV7-6; clone size: once; CDR3 protein: CASSSRSTAGELFF; CDR3 DNA: TGTGCCAGCAGCTCCAGGTCCACAGCCGGGGAGCTGTTTTTT
J gene: TRBJ2-3; D gene: .; V gene: TRBV7-2; clone size: .; CDR3 protein: CASSSPPGGMTSTDTQYF; CDR3 DNA: TGTGCCAGCAGCTCGCCTCCAGGGGGGATGACTAGCACAGATACGCAGTATTTT
J gene: TRBJ2-7; D gene: .; V gene: TRBV6-1; clone size: once; CDR3 protein: CASSLGAGDHEQYF; CDR3 DNA: TGTGCCAGCAGCCTCGGCGCAGGGGACCACGAGCAGTACTTC
J gene: TRBJ2-3; D gene: TRBD2; V gene: TRBV7-2; clone size: .; CDR3 protein: CASSLGGTTTDTQYF; CDR3 DNA: TGTGCCAGCAGCTTAGGTGGGACTACCACAGATACGCAGTATTTT
J gene: TRBJ1-2; D gene: TRBD1; V gene: TRBV19; clone size: .; CDR3 protein: CASSSTPDRGRGYTF; CDR3 DNA: TGTGCCAGTAGTTCCACCCCTGACAGGGGTCGTGGCTACACCTTC
J gene: TRBJ2-7; D gene: .; V gene: TRBV16; clone size: once; CDR3 protein: CASSQDREGEQYF; CDR3 DNA: TGTGCCAGCAGCCAGGACAGGGAGGGCGAGCAGTACTTC
J gene: TRBJ2-7; D gene: .; V gene: TRBV28; clone size: .; CDR3 protein: CASSRTPHPGQYF; CDR3 DNA: TGTGCCAGCAGTAGGACACCTCATCCGGGGCAGTACTTC
J gene: TRBJ1-2; D gene: TRBD1; V gene: TRBV28; clone size: .; CDR3 protein: CASSIQGLGYTF; CDR3 DNA: TGTGCCAGCAGCATACAGGGGTTGGGCTACACCTTC
J gene: TRBJ1-1; D gene: .; V gene: TRBV7-2; clone size: .; CDR3 protein: CASSLGRVETEAFF; CDR3 DNA: TGTGCCAGCAGCTTAGGGCGGGTGGAAACTGAAGCTTTCTTT
J gene: TRBJ2-5; D gene: TRBD2; V gene: TRBV4-2; clone size: .; CDR3 protein: CASSQVGSGGRPETQYF; CDR3 DNA: TGTGCCAGCAGCCAAGTTGGAAGCGGGGGCCGGCCGGAGACCCAGTACTTC
J gene: TRBJ2-3; D gene: .; V gene: TRBV6-6; clone size: .; CDR3 protein: CASSSTAGASTDTQYF; CDR3 DNA: TGTGCCAGCAGTTCTACGGCAGGGGCTAGCACAGATACGCAGTATTTT
J gene: TRBJ2-7; D gene: TRBD1; V gene: TRBV28; clone size: once; CDR3 protein: CASSETTGFYEQYF; CDR3 DNA: TGTGCCAGCAGTGAAACGACAGGGTTCTACGAGCAGTACTTC
J gene: TRBJ2-7; D gene: .; V gene: TRBV5-4; clone size: .; CDR3 protein: CASRPGLVYDEQYF; CDR3 DNA: TGTGCCAGCAGACCTGGACTGGTTTACGACGAGCAGTACTTC
J gene: TRBJ1-6; D gene: TRBD1; V gene: TRBV4-3; clone size: once; CDR3 protein: CASSWDRADSPLHF; CDR3 DNA: TGCGCCAGCAGCTGGGACAGGGCAGATTCACCCCTCCACTTT
J gene: TRBJ2-2; D gene: TRBD1; V gene: TRBV6-4; clone size: .; CDR3 protein: CASSTTGGDTGELFF; CDR3 DNA: TGTGCCAGCAGTACCACAGGGGGAGACACCGGGGAGCTGTTTTTT
J gene: TRBJ1-1; D gene: TRBD1; V gene: TRBV12-5; clone size: .; CDR3 protein: CASGSSQGGHIEAFF; CDR3 DNA: TGTGCTAGTGGTTCCTCTCAGGGGGGCCATATTGAAGCTTTCTTT
J gene: TRBJ2-2; D gene: TRBD1; V gene: TRBV7-8; clone size: .; CDR3 protein: CASSSQGVVAGELFF; CDR3 DNA: TGTGCCAGCAGCTCCCAGGGGGTTGTGGCCGGGGAGCTGTTTTTT
J gene: TRBJ2-5; D gene: TRBD2; V gene: TRBV30; clone size: .; CDR3 protein: CAWAAGAQETQYF; CDR3 DNA: TGTGCCTGGGCAGCGGGGGCTCAAGAGACCCAGTACTTC
J gene: TRBJ1-5; D gene: .; V gene: TRBV9; clone size: .; CDR3 protein: CASNAGVINQPQHF; CDR3 DNA: TGTGCCAGCAATGCAGGGGTTATCAATCAGCCCCAGCATTTT
J gene: TRBJ1-2; D gene: .; V gene: TRBV11-2; clone size: .; CDR3 protein: CASAQQLHYGYTF; CDR3 DNA: TGTGCCAGCGCACAACAGCTACACTATGGCTACACCTTC
J gene: TRBJ2-3; D gene: .; V gene: TRBV27; clone size: .; CDR3 protein: CASSLSGTTGGTDTQYF; CDR3 DNA: TGTGCCAGCAGTTTATCGGGGACGACAGGAGGAACAGATACGCAGTATTTT
J gene: TRBJ2-7; D gene: .; V gene: TRBV27; clone size: .; CDR3 protein: CASSWGVPVSYEQYF; CDR3 DNA: TGTGCCAGCAGTTGGGGGGTCCCAGTGTCCTACGAGCAGTACTTC
J gene: TRBJ2-5; D gene: TRBD1; V gene: TRBV18; clone size: .; CDR3 protein: CASSATGSVQETQYF; CDR3 DNA: TGTGCCAGCTCAGCGACAGGGTCGGTGCAAGAGACCCAGTACTTC
J gene: TRBJ1-4; D gene: .; V gene: TRBV11-3; clone size: .; CDR3 protein: CASSHRGANEKLFF; CDR3 DNA: TGTGCCAGCAGCCACCGGGGGGCTAATGAAAAACTGTTTTTT
J gene: TRBJ2-3; D gene: .; V gene: TRBV6-1; clone size: .; CDR3 protein: CASSDTPPQYF; CDR3 DNA: TGTGCCAGCAGTGACACTCCTCCCCAGTATTTT
J gene: TRBJ2-5; D gene: .; V gene: TRBV7-2; clone size: .; CDR3 protein: CASSLGGPVKETQYF; CDR3 DNA: TGTGCCAGCAGCTTAGGTGGGCCAGTCAAAGAGACCCAGTACTTC
J gene: TRBJ2-2; D gene: TRBD1; V gene: TRBV4-3; clone size: .; CDR3 protein: CASSQGDRAAGELFF; CDR3 DNA: TGCGCCAGCAGCCAAGGGGACAGGGCGGCCGGGGAGCTGTTTTTT
J gene: TRBJ1-5; D gene: .; V gene: TRBV14; clone size: .; CDR3 protein: CASSQVDVGNQPQHF; CDR3 DNA: TGTGCCAGCAGCCAAGTCGACGTCGGGAATCAGCCCCAGCATTTT
J gene: TRBJ2-7; D gene: TRBD1; V gene: TRBV13; clone size: .; CDR3 protein: CASSFWDRAHEQYF; CDR3 DNA: TGTGCCAGCAGCTTCTGGGACAGGGCCCACGAGCAGTACTTC
J gene: TRBJ2-7; D gene: TRBD1; V gene: TRBV28; clone size: .; CDR3 protein: CASTYWAGGAYEQYF; CDR3 DNA: TGTGCCAGCACCTACTGGGCAGGGGGAGCCTACGAGCAGTACTTC
J gene: TRBJ2-7; D gene: TRBD1; V gene: TRBV5-1; clone size: .; CDR3 protein: CASSSKVPGTGGLNEQYF; CDR3 DNA: TGCGCCAGCAGCTCTAAAGTGCCGGGGACAGGGGGCCTGAACGAGCAGTACTTC
J gene: TRBJ2-1; D gene: TRBD2; V gene: TRBV5-4; clone size: .; CDR3 protein: CASSFGTSGGAHNEQFF; CDR3 DNA: TGCGCCAGCAGCTTTGGGACTAGCGGGGGGGCCCACAATGAGCAGTTCTTC
J gene: TRBJ2-1; D gene: TRBD1; V gene: TRBV18; clone size: .; CDR3 protein: CASSQLPGQPNNEQFF; CDR3 DNA: TGTGCCAGCTCACAACTACCGGGACAGCCTAACAATGAGCAGTTCTTC
J gene: TRBJ2-7; D gene: TRBD2; V gene: TRBV11-3; clone size: .; CDR3 protein: CASSLDRGLAFEQYF; CDR3 DNA: TGTGCCAGCAGCTTAGATCGGGGACTAGCGTTTGAGCAGTACTTC
J gene: TRBJ2-3; D gene: TRBD2; V gene: TRBV7-9; clone size: .; CDR3 protein: CASSLRGGGTDTQYF; CDR3 DNA: TGTGCCAGCAGCTTACGTGGCGGGGGAACAGATACGCAGTATTTT
J gene: TRBJ2-3; D gene: .; V gene: TRBV29-1; clone size: .; CDR3 protein: CSVEGTQETLGTDTQYF; CDR3 DNA: TGCAGCGTTGAAGGGACTCAGGAAACATTAGGCACAGATACGCAGTATTTT
J gene: TRBJ2-3; D gene: TRBD2; V gene: TRBV5-1; clone size: .; CDR3 protein: CASSFLGGVTDTQYF; CDR3 DNA: TGCGCCAGCAGCTTTCTGGGGGGGGTCACAGATACGCAGTATTTT
J gene: TRBJ2-6; D gene: .; V gene: TRBV29-1; clone size: .; CDR3 protein: CSVGPAHSGANVLTF; CDR3 DNA: TGCAGCGTTGGTCCAGCGCACTCTGGGGCCAACGTCCTGACTTTC